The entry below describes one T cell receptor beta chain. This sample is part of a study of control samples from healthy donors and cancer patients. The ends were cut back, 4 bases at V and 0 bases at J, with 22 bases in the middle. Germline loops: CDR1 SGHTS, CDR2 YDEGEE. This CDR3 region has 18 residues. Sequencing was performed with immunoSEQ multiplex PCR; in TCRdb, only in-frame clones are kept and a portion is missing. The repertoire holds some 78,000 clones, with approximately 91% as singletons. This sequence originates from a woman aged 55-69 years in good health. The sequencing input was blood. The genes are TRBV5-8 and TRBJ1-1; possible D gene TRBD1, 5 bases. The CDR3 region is CASSLLTLMTVMNTEAFF. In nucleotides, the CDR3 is TGTGCCAGCAGCCTATTAACCCTGATGACAGTTATGAACACTGAAGCTTTCTTT.